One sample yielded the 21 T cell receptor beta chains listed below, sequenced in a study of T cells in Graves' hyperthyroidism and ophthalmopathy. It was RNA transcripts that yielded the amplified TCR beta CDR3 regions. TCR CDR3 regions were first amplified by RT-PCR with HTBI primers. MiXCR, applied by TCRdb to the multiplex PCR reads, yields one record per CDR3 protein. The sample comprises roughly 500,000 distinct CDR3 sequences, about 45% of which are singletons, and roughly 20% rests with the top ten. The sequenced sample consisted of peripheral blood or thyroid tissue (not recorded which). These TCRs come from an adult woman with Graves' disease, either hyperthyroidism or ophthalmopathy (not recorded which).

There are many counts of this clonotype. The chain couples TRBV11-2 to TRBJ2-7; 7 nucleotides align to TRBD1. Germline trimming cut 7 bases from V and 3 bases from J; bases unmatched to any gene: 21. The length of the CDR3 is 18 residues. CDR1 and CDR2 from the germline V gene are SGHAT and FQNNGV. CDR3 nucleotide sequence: TGTGCCAGCACCTTCCCCCGGGACAGTCTAAAACCGGACTACGAGCAGTACTTC. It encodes CASTFPRDSLKPDYEQYF.

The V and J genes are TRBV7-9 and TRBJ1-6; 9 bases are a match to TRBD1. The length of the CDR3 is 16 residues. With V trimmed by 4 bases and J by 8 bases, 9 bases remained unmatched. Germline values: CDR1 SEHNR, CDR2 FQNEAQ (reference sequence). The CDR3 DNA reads TGTGCCAGCAGCTCTCCTGCGGGACAGGGTCATTCACCCCTCCACTTT. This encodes CASSSPAGQGHSPLHF.

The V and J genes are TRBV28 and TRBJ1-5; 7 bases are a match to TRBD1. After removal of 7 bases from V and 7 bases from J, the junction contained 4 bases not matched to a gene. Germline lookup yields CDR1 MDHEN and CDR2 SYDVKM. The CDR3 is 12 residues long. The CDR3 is CASIEQGQPQHF. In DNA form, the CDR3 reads TGTGCCAGCATAGAACAGGGGCAGCCCCAGCATTTT. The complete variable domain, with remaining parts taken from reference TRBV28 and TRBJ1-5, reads DVKVTQSSRYLVKRTGEKVFLECVQDMDHENMFWYRQDPGLGLRLIYFSYDVKMKEKGDIPEGYSVSREKKERFSLILESASTNQTSMYLCASIEQGQPQHFGDGTRLSIL.

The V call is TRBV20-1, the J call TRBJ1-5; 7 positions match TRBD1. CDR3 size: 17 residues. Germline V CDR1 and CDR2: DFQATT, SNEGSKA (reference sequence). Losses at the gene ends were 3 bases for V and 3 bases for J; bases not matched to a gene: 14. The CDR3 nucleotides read TGCAGTGCTAGCGACAGGGAGGGGTCGTTTTCCAATCAGCCCCAGCATTTT. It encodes CSASDREGSFSNQPQHF.

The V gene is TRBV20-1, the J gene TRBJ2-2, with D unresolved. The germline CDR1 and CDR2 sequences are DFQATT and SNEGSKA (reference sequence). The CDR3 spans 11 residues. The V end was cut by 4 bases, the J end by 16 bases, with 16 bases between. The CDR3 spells CSANGLGRRFF. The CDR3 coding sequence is TGCAGTGCTAACGGCCTTGGGCGTCGGTTTTTT.

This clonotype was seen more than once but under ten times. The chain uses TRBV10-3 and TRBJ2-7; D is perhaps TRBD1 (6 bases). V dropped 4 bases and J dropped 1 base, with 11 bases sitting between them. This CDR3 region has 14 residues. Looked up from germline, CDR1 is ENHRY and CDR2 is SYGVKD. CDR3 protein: CAISVDRSSYEQYF. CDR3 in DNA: TGTGCCATCAGTGTAGACAGGTCATCCTACGAGCAGTACTTC.

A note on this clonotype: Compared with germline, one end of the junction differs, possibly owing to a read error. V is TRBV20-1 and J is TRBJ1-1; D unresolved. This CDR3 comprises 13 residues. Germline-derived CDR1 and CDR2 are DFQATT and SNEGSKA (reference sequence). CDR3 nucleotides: TGCAGCGCTAGAGATCCGGTGAGCACTGAAGCTTTCTTT. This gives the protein CSARDPVSTEAFF.

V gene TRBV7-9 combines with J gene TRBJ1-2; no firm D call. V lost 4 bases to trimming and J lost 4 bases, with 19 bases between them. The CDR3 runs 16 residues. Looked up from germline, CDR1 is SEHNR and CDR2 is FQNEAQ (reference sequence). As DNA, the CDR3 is TGTGCCAGCAGCTCTTCCGGAGGGCCGGGAACCTATGGCTACACCTTC. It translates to CASSSSGGPGTYGYTF.

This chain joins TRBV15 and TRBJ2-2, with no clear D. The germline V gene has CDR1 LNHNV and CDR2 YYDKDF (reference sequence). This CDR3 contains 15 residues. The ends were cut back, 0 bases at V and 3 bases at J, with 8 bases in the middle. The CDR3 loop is CATSREGLYTGELFF. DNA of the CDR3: TGTGCCACCAGCAGAGAGGGCTTATACACCGGGGAGCTGTTTTTT.

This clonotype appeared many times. The CDR3 region is CASIGYTGELFF. The CDR3 nucleotides read TGTGCCAGTATAGGTTACACCGGGGAGCTGTTTTTT. This sequence joins TRBV19 and TRBJ2-2; no clear D gene. The germline V and J ends were trimmed by 7 bases and 3 bases, with 6 bases remaining between them. CDR3 length: 12 amino acids. CDR1 is LNHDA, CDR2 SQIVND, per germline (reference sequence).

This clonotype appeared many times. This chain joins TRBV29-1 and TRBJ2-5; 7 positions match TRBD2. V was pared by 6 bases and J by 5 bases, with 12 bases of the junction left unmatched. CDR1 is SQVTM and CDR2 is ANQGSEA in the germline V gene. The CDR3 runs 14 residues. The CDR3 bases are TGCAGCGTGGGGCAGCGGTTGGGAGGGGAGACCCAGTACTTC. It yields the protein CSVGQRLGGETQYF.

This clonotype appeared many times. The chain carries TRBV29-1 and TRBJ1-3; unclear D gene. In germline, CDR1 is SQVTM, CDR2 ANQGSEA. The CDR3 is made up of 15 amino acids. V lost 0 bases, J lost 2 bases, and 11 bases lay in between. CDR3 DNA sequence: TGCAGCGTTGAAGATGGGTCAGTAGCTGGAAACACCATATATTTT. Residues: CSVEDGSVAGNTIYF. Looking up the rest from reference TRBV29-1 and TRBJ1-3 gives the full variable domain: SAVISQKPSRDICQRGTSLTIQCQVDSQVTMMFWYRQQPGQSLTLIATANQGSEATYESGFVIDKFPISRPNLTFSTLTVSNMSPEDSSIYLCSVEDGSVAGNTIYFGEGSWLTVV.

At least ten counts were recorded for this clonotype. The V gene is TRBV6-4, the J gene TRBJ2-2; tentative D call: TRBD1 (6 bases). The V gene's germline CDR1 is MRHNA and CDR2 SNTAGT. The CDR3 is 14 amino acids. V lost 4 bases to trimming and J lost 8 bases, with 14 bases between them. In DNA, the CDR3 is TGTGCCAGCAGTGCCGAAGGGGGAGCGGGGGAGCTGTTTTTT. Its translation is CASSAEGGAGELFF.

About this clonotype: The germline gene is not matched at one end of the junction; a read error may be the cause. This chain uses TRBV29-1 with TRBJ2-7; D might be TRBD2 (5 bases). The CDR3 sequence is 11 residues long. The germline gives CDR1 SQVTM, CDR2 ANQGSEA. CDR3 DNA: TGCAGCTTGGAGGTCACCTACGGGCAGTACTTC. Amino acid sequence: CSLEVTYGQYF.

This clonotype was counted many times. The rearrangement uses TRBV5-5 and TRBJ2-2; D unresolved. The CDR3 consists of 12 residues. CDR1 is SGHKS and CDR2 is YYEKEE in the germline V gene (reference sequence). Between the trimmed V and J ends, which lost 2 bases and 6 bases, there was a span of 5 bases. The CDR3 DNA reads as TGTGCCAGCAGCTTCTATTCCGGGGAGCTGTTTTTT. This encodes CASSFYSGELFF.

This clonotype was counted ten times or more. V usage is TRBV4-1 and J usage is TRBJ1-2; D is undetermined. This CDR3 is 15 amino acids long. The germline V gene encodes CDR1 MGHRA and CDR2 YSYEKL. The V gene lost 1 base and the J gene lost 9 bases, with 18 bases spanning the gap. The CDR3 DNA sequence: TGCGCCAGCAGCCAAGGGCCTGGGAGGGTAAGAAGCTACACCTTC. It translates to CASSQGPGRVRSYTF.

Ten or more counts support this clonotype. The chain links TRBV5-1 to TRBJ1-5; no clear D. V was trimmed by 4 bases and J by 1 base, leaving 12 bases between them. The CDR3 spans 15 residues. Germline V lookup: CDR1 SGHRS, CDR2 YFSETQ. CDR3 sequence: CASSPLDSSNQPQHF. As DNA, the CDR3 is TGCGCCAGCAGCCCGTTAGACTCCAGCAATCAGCCCCAGCATTTT. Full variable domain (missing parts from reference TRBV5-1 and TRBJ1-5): KAGVTQTPRYLIKTRGQQVTLSCSPISGHRSVSWYQQTPGQGLQFLFEYFSETQRNKGNFPGRFSGRQFSNSRSEMNVSTLELGDSALYLCASSPLDSSNQPQHFGDGTRLSIL.

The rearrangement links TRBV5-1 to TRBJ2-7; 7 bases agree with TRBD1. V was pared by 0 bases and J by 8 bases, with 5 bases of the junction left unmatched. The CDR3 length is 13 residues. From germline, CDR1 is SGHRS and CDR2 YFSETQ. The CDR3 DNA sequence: TGCGCCAGCAGCTTGGACAGGGGTGATCAGCAGTACTTC. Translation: CASSLDRGDQQYF.

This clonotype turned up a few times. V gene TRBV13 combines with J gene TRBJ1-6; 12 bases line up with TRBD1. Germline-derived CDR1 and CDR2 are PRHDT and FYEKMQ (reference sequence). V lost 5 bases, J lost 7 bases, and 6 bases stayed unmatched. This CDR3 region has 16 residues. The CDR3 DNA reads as TGTGCCAGCAGCCGTGCCGGGACAGGGGGCAATTCACCCCTCCACTTT. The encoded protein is CASSRAGTGGNSPLHF.

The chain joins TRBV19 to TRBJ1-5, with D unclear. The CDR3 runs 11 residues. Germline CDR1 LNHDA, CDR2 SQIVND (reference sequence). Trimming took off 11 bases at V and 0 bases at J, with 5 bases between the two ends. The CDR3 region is CAAGSNQPQHF. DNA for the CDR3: TGTGCCGCAGGTAGCAATCAGCCCCAGCATTTT.

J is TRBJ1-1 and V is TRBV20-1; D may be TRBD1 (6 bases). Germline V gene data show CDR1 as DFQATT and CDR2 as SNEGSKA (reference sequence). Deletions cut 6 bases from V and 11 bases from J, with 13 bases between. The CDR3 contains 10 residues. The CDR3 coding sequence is TGCAGTGCCGGCGGGGGCCCTGCTTTCTTT. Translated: CSAGGGPAFF.